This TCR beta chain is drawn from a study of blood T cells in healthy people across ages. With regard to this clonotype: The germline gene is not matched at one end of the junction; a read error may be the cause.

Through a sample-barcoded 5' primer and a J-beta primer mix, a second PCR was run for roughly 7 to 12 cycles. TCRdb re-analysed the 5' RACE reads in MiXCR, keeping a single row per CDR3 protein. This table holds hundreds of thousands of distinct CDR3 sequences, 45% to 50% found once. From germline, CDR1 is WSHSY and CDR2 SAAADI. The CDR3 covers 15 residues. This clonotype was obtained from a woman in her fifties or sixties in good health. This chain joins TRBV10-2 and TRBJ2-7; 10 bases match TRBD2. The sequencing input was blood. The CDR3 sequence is CASLAGVGPSYERYF. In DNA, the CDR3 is TGCGCCAGTCTAGCGGGAGTGGGACCATCCTACGAGCGGTACTTC.